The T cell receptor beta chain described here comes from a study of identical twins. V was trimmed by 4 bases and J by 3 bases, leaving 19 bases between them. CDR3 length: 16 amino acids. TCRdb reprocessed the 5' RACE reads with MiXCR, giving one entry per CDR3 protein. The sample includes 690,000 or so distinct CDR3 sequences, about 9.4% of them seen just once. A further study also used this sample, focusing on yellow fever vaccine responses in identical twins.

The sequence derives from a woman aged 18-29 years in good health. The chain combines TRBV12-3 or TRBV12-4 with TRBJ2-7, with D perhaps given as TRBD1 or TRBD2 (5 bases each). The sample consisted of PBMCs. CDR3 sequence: CASSSIRGEGIYEQYF. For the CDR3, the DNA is TGTGCCAGCAGTTCAATACGAGGAGAGGGGATCTACGAGCAGTACTTC.